This T cell receptor beta chain is drawn from a study of post-analysis software for immune sequencing data. Tagging with unique molecular identifiers was a feature of the TCR beta cDNA libraries. TCRdb re-called the PCR reads through MiXCR, storing one row per CDR3 protein. The sample holds about 430,000 distinct CDR3 sequences, approximately 37% seen once. This sequence originates from a girl aged 2-10 years with multiple sclerosis. The sequenced sample was blood.

The CDR3 loop reads CATSRDMGQGNTQYF. The DNA for the CDR3 is TGTGCCACCAGCAGAGACATGGGACAGGGAAATACGCAGTATTTT. V usage is TRBV15 and J usage is TRBJ2-3, with 9 bases identical to TRBD1. Germline V gene sequence: CDR1 LNHNV, CDR2 YYDKDF (reference sequence). CDR3 size: 15 residues. After removal of 0 bases from V and 7 bases from J, the junction contained 5 bases not matched to a gene.